The rows below give T cell receptor beta chains drawn from one sample of a study of shared clonotypes between healthy human individuals. Assay: immunoSEQ multiplex PCR; the TCRdb copy retains only in-frame clones and omits some. This table has 700,000 to 950,000 clones, about 96% appearing once. Sequenced: naive CD8+ T cells sorted from blood. These receptors all stem from a man aged 25-45 years in good health. The CDR3 runs from the conserved cysteine through the conserved F or W. Fields, in order: D gene, J gene, clone size, V gene, CDR3 DNA, CDR3 protein. D genes are given only for firm matches. The listing skips clone size in some rows; elsewhere it reads once, few, many or a size class.

NA TRBJ2-3 NA TRBV27 TGTGCCAGCAGTTTATTCCAGGGCACAGATACGCAGTATTTT CASSLFQGTDTQYF
TRBD2 TRBJ2-2 NA TRBV2 TGTGCCAGCAGGAGCGGGGGGAACACCGGGGAGCTGTTTTTT CASRSGGNTGELFF
NA TRBJ1-2 NA TRBV25-1 TGTGCCAGCAGTGGGGGAACCTATGGGGGAAGTGGCTACACCTTC CASSGGTYGGSGYTF
NA TRBJ2-1 NA TRBV6-1 TGTGCCAGCAGTGATACATCGGGAAGTCTGTTCTACAATGAGCAGTTCTTC CASSDTSGSLFYNEQFF
NA TRBJ2-7 NA TRBV28 TGTGCCAGCAGTCTCTTGACTAACTTCTACGAGCAGTACTTC CASSLLTNFYEQYF
TRBD2 TRBJ2-1 NA TRBV7-9 TGTGCCAGCAGCTCGTCCACTACGGGAGGGCCTGGTAATGAGCAGTTCTTC CASSSSTTGGPGNEQFF
NA TRBJ2-5 NA TRBV28 TGTGCCAGCGGGGAGGTCGGGCCAGAGACCCAGTACTTC CASGEVGPETQYF
TRBD1 TRBJ2-1 NA TRBV9 TGTGCCAGCAGCCCGAAGCCAGGGGGCTCCTACAATGAGCAGTTCTTC CASSPKPGGSYNEQFF
NA TRBJ2-1 NA TRBV5-1 TGCGCCAGCAGCTCTAGACAGGCCTACAATGAGCAGTTCTTC CASSSRQAYNEQFF
TRBD2 TRBJ2-7 once TRBV10-3 TGTGCCCTAAAACCAGCGGGAGGTACCTACGAGCAGTACTTC CALKPAGGTYEQYF
NA TRBJ1-1 NA TRBV19 TGTGCCAGTAGTATCGTTTCGGGGGGAGCTTTCTTT CASSIVSGGAFF
TRBD1 TRBJ1-4 NA TRBV7-9 TGTGCCAGCAGCTTAGCGGTGGTGCAGGGGGTTGAAAAACTGTTTTTT CASSLAVVQGVEKLFF
NA TRBJ2-3 NA TRBV7-2 TGTGCCAGCAGCATTGGACTTACTAGCACAGATACGCAGTATTTT CASSIGLTSTDTQYF
TRBD2 TRBJ2-3 NA TRBV7-9 TGTGCCAGCAGCTTAACGGGAGGGCGGGAAGATACGCAGTATTTT CASSLTGGREDTQYF
TRBD1 TRBJ1-2 NA TRBV2 TGTGCCAGGGGGCGGGACAGGGATAACTATGGCTACACCTTC CARGRDRDNYGYTF
TRBD1 TRBJ2-3 NA TRBV29-1 TGCAGCGTTATGCCAACCACTGGACAGGGCCGTAACACAGATACGCAGTATTTT CSVMPTTGQGRNTDTQYF
NA TRBJ1-1 NA TRBV4-1 TGCGCCAGCAGCCGCCCGGGACCGCGAGCTTTCTTT CASSRPGPRAFF
NA TRBJ2-3 NA TRBV5-1 TGCGCCAGCAGCTTGGATTCCGCGGGACTGAGAATCACAGATACGCAGTATTTT CASSLDSAGLRITDTQYF
NA TRBJ2-2 NA TRBV29-1 TGCAGCGGCGCCTATCCGACCACCGGGGAGCTGTTTTTT CSGAYPTTGELFF
NA TRBJ1-5 NA TRBV27 TGTGCCAGCAGTTTATCGTTCAATCCTCAGCCCCAGCATTTT CASSLSFNPQPQHF
TRBD1 TRBJ2-7 NA TRBV14 TGTGCCAGCAGCCAGACAGGGGGAGGCGAGCAGTACTTC CASSQTGGGEQYF
TRBD1 TRBJ2-7 NA TRBV4-1 TGCGCCAGCAGCCAAGTGACAGGGGGCGGCGAGCAGTACTTC CASSQVTGGGEQYF
NA TRBJ2-7 NA TRBV5-4 TGTGCCAGCAGCTTGAGCGGCGAGCAGTACTTC CASSLSGEQYF
NA TRBJ2-3 NA TRBV18 TGTGCCAGCTCACCGGACACGATCAGGTTTGATACGCAGTATTTT CASSPDTIRFDTQYF
NA TRBJ1-1 NA TRBV5-8 TGTGCCAGCAGCTTGGCCATGGACACCCAAGCTTTCTTT CASSLAMDTQAFF
NA TRBJ2-7 NA TRBV29-1 TGCAGCGTTGACAGACAAGGAACCTACGAGCAGTACTTC CSVDRQGTYEQYF
TRBD2 TRBJ2-1 NA TRBV6-5 TGTGCCAGCTCCCCACGGCTAGCGGGGAACAATGAGCAGTTCTTC CASSPRLAGNNEQFF
TRBD1 TRBJ2-2 NA TRBV7-9 TGTGCCAGCAGCTTAAGGGACAGATCACTAGGTGCCGGGGAGCTGTTTTTT CASSLRDRSLGAGELFF
NA TRBJ1-1 NA TRBV4-3 TGCGCCAGCAGCCAAGAGGTGGGATTCACTGAAGCTTTCTTT CASSQEVGFTEAFF
TRBD2 TRBJ2-7 NA TRBV2 TGTGCCAGCAAGTCGGTAGCGGGAGTAGGTACCTACGAGCAGTACTTC CASKSVAGVGTYEQYF
NA TRBJ1-3 NA TRBV29-1 TGCAGCGTTGATCCGGGGGACACCATATATTTT CSVDPGDTIYF
NA TRBJ2-7 NA TRBV10-3 TGTGCCATCAGTGAGGGGGGGACTCCAAGGTACGAGCAGTACTTC CAISEGGTPRYEQYF
TRBD1 TRBJ1-1 NA TRBV7-9 TGTGCCAGCAGCTACGGGACAGCCGAAGCTTTCTTT CASSYGTAEAFF
NA TRBJ2-5 NA TRBV7-9 TGTGCCAGCAGCTTAGACTGGGCGGAGGGGACCCAGTACTTC CASSLDWAEGTQYF
NA TRBJ2-7 NA TRBV7-9 TGTGCCAGCAGCTCCAGTGGAGCTATCTACGAGCAGTACTTC CASSSSGAIYEQYF
NA TRBJ2-3 NA TRBV7-3 TGTGCCAGCAGCTCTCTCACAGATACGCAGTATTTT CASSSLTDTQYF
TRBD2 TRBJ2-5 NA TRBV19 TGTGCCAGTAGTATACTAGCGGGAGAGACCCAGTACTTC CASSILAGETQYF
NA TRBJ2-1 NA TRBV5-1 TGCGCCAGCAGCACAGACAGTGGAGAGCAGTTCTTC CASSTDSGEQFF
NA TRBJ2-3 NA TRBV11-3 TGTGCCAGCAGCTTAGCGTCGGATACGCAGTATTTT CASSLASDTQYF
NA TRBJ1-3 NA TRBV7-6 TGTGCCAGCAGCTTAGCGCGGGGAAACACCATATATTTT CASSLARGNTIYF
TRBD2 TRBJ2-7 few TRBV7-9 TGTGCCAGCAGCATAGCGGGAGCCTACGAGCAGTACTTC CASSIAGAYEQYF
NA TRBJ1-1 NA TRBV5-1 TGCGCCAGCAAAGTGGGCACTGAAGCTTTCTTT CASKVGTEAFF